The entry below describes one T cell receptor beta chain. This sample is drawn from a study of T cell responses to AZD1222 COVID-19 vaccine. Germline CDR1 and CDR2: MGHRA and YSYEKL. Trimming removed 5 bases from V and 3 bases from J, with 12 bases in between. CDR3 length equals 14 residues. TCRdb keeps only in-frame clones here, not all; method: immunoSEQ multiplex PCR. The sample yields 100,000 to 150,000 clones, 80% to 95% seen once. The rearrangement uses TRBV4-1 and TRBJ2-3, with D possibly matching TRBD1 (6 bases). The sample was peripheral blood, taken on day 0 of MenACWY control vaccination. This clonotype originated in an adult in good health. The CDR3 DNA reads TGCGCCAGCAGCTACTACAGGGCGACAGATACGCAGTATTTT. Amino acid sequence: CASSYYRATDTQYF.